This T cell receptor (beta chain) stems from a study of blood T cell repertoires in COVID-19. Study-wide context: Collection of acute and convalescent COVID-19 samples took place in the United States, Italy and Spain. T cells, B-cell-depleted T cells, or PBMCs supplied cDNA or gDNA.

J lost 0 bases, V lost 5 bases, and 5 bases had no gene match. Germline V gives CDR1 MDHEN, CDR2 SYDVKM. The CDR3 has 18 residues. In the source study's methods: For nucleated cells, counts were estimated from reference gene primer amplification. This table comes from immunoSEQ multiplex PCR, and its TCRdb copy is limited to in-frame clones, with some not included. The V and J calls and clone size were taken over from that table, and D and trimming were inferred from the DNA. Altogether around 84,000 clones are present, 65% to 85% being singletons, with the ten largest covering approximately 39%. This TCR was sampled from a man of 80 years or more with active or convalescent COVID-19. The rearrangement links TRBV28 to TRBJ2-1; 15 nucleotides match TRBD2. Specimen: peripheral blood. The DNA for the CDR3 is TGTGCCAGCAGTGGACTAGCGGGAGGGAGAGGCTCCTACAATGAGCAGTTCTTC. Translating it yields CASSGLAGGRGSYNEQFF.